The rows below give T cell receptor beta chains drawn from one sample of a study of blood T cell repertoires in COVID-19. Assay used: immunoSEQ multiplex PCR; TCRdb lists only in-frame clones, some missing. The sample consists of over 85,000 clones, about 90% of them appearing once. Sample: peripheral blood. These receptor sequences come from a woman aged 70-85 years with acute or convalescent COVID-19. CDR3s include the opening cysteine and the closing phenylalanine or tryptophan. The D gene is left open where the match is weak. A row's size may be missing; if present it is once, few, many or a size class.

size | J | D | length | V | DNA | CDR3
- | TRBJ2-7 | - | 15 | TRBV11-1 | TGTGCCAGCAGCCTCCGGGACATGGAGATCTACGAGCAGTACTTC | CASSLRDMEIYEQYF
- | TRBJ2-3 | - | 17 | TRBV21-1 | TGTGCCAGCAGCAGAGGACTAGCGGGGGTCGCCCCGGATACGCAGTATTTT | CASSRGLAGVAPDTQYF
- | TRBJ2-2 | - | 16 | TRBV5-1 | TGCGCCAGCAGCCTGAGGGCCTTCGGAAACACCGGGGAGCTGTTTTTT | CASSLRAFGNTGELFF
- | TRBJ2-1 | - | 13 | TRBV28 | TGTGCCAGCAGTTTATTGGGCAGCAGGGAGCAGTTCTTC | CASSLLGSREQFF
- | TRBJ1-1 | - | 13 | TRBV10-3 | TGTGCCATCCTAGCTAGAAGGGACACTGAAGCTTTCTTT | CAILARRDTEAFF
- | TRBJ1-1 | - | 17 | TRBV4-1 | TGCGCCAGCAGCCAAGAGTTGGTGGGGGGTTTGGGCACTGAAGCTTTCTTT | CASSQELVGGLGTEAFF
few | TRBJ2-2 | TRBD1 | 16 | TRBV7-3 | TGTGCCAGCAGCGCACAACAGGGGTCGAACACCGGGGAGCTGTTTTTT | CASSAQQGSNTGELFF
- | TRBJ2-7 | TRBD1 | 15 | TRBV19 | TGTGCCAGTAGTATAGGTGACAGGGGGAGCTACGAGCAGTACTTC | CASSIGDRGSYEQYF
- | TRBJ1-2 | - | 13 | TRBV2 | TGTGCCAGCACCCAGGGAACGAACTATGGCTACACCTTC | CASTQGTNYGYTF
- | TRBJ2-2 | TRBD1 | 17 | TRBV18 | TGTGCCAGCTCACCACCCTGGACAGGGGGCGCCTCCGGGGAGCTGTTTTTT | CASSPPWTGGASGELFF
- | TRBJ1-4 | - | 16 | TRBV11-2 | TGTGCCAGCAGCTTGAGTTCCGGACAGACGAATGAAAAACTGTTTTTT | CASSLSSGQTNEKLFF
- | TRBJ2-7 | - | 18 | TRBV6-2/TRBV6-3 | TGTGCCAGCAGTTACTTATTAGGGGTCAGTCTAGGCCCCTACGAGCAGTACTTC | CASSYLLGVSLGPYEQYF
- | TRBJ1-1 | TRBD1 | 14 | TRBV5-1 | TGCGCCAGCAGCTTGACGGGACAGGATACTGAAGCTTTCTTT | CASSLTGQDTEAFF
- | TRBJ2-5 | TRBD1 | 13 | TRBV30 | TGTGCCTGGAGGGACAGGGGGAAAGAGACCCAGTACTTC | CAWRDRGKETQYF
- | TRBJ1-1 | - | 13 | TRBV10-3 | TGTGCCATCAGGGACAGCCAGAACACTGAAGCTTTCTTT | CAIRDSQNTEAFF
- | TRBJ1-3 | TRBD1 | 14 | TRBV18 | TGTGCCAGCTCAGTGGGACAGACTGGAAACACCATATATTTT | CASSVGQTGNTIYF
- | TRBJ1-2 | TRBD1 | 14 | TRBV6-5 | TGTGCCAGCAGTAAGCCCTTACAGGGGTCTGGCTACACCTTC | CASSKPLQGSGYTF
once | TRBJ2-7 | - | 11 | TRBV29-1 | TGCAGCGTCGCGGACAGCTACGAGCAGTACTTC | CSVADSYEQYF
- | TRBJ2-2 | TRBD2 | 15 | TRBV2 | TGTGCCAGCAGAGGCAGGGAGGGTAACACCGGGGAGCTGTTTTTT | CASRGREGNTGELFF
- | TRBJ2-7 | TRBD2 | 17 | TRBV2 | TGTGCCAGCAGTGATGTTGGGCTAGCGGGTAGCTCCTACGAGCAGTACTTC | CASSDVGLAGSSYEQYF
- | TRBJ2-3 | - | 14 | TRBV30 | TGTGCCTGGTCCCTTACTAGGAACACAGATACGCAGTATTTT | CAWSLTRNTDTQYF
- | TRBJ2-2 | TRBD1 | 15 | TRBV7-6 | TGTGCCAGCAGCTTAGAACAGGGGTACACCGGGGAGCTGTTTTTT | CASSLEQGYTGELFF
- | TRBJ2-7 | TRBD2 | 16 | TRBV3-1/TRBV3-2 | TGTGCCAGCAGCCACGGACTAGCGACGAACTCCTACGAGCAGTACTTC | CASSHGLATNSYEQYF
- | TRBJ1-5 | - | 13 | TRBV12-3/TRBV12-4 | TGTGCCAGCCGAGGGGCGGGAAATCAGCCCCAGCATTTT | CASRGAGNQPQHF
- | TRBJ2-1 | - | 13 | TRBV11-2 | TGTGCCAGCAGGCGTACGGGGGTAGATGAGCAGTTCTTC | CASRRTGVDEQFF
- | TRBJ1-6 | TRBD1 | 15 | TRBV18 | TGTGCCAGCTCAAGTAATGACAGGGATGGCTCACCCCTCCACTTT | CASSSNDRDGSPLHF
- | TRBJ1-1 | TRBD1 | 16 | TRBV27 | TGTGCCAGCAGTGTATACGGGTCAGGGGGTAGAACTGAAGCTTTCTTT | CASSVYGSGGRTEAFF
few | TRBJ1-4 | - | 15 | TRBV5-1 | TGCGCCAGCAGCCTGGGACACGCAACTAATGAAAAACTGTTTTTT | CASSLGHATNEKLFF
- | TRBJ2-3 | - | 14 | TRBV20-1 | TGCAGTGCTAGTGGCCTAGTCCCGGGAGATACGCAGTATTTT | CSASGLVPGDTQYF
once | TRBJ1-1 | - | 13 | TRBV3-1/TRBV3-2 | TGTGCCAGCAGCCAAGGACAGAACACTGAAGCTTTCTTT | CASSQGQNTEAFF
- | TRBJ2-1 | TRBD2 | 16 | TRBV6-2/TRBV6-3 | TGTGCCAGCAGTTACTCGTTAGCGGGACCGTACAATGAGCAGTTCTTC | CASSYSLAGPYNEQFF
- | TRBJ1-5 | - | 14 | TRBV5-5 | TGTGCCAGCAGCTTGGCAGGGAATAATCAGCCCCAGCATTTT | CASSLAGNNQPQHF
- | TRBJ2-1 | - | 15 | TRBV5-6 | TGTGCCAGCAGCTCCACTTTCTTCGGGGATAATGAGCAGTTCTTC | CASSSTFFGDNEQFF
once | TRBJ2-7 | TRBD1 | 14 | TRBV19 | TGTGCCAGTAGTATAGGACAGGGATCCTACGAGCAGTACTTC | CASSIGQGSYEQYF
- | TRBJ2-3 | - | 15 | TRBV5-8 | TGTGCCAGCAGCCCCGTAAGCGGACTCACAGATACGCAGTATTTT | CASSPVSGLTDTQYF
- | TRBJ2-1 | - | 11 | TRBV29-1 | TGCAGCGTTCCGTGGGGCCCCCGTCAGTTCTTC | CSVPWGPRQFF